A single count supports the clone carrying this T cell receptor beta chain. The PCR contained 60 Vbeta and 13 Jbeta primers. Generated by immunoSEQ multiplex PCR, the TCRdb table keeps only in-frame clones and is missing some. The repertoire consists of about 160,000 clones, with roughly 79% occurring once and the leading ten covering over 10%. This entry belongs to a study of cytomegalovirus exposure and HLA in healthy donors. As for the donors, each was a healthy bone marrow donor. V lost 5 bases to trimming and J lost 4 bases, with 19 bases between them. Germline V lookup: CDR1 SGHDT, CDR2 YYEEEE. The CDR3 runs to 17 residues.

V gene TRBV5-6 combines with J gene TRBJ2-6; D is possibly TRBD2 (7 bases). The clonotype was recovered from a woman aged 45-65 years in good health and CMV-seronegative. Sequencing input: PBMCs. The CDR3 loop is CASRRRGGARGANVLTF. The CDR3 region has the DNA TGTGCCAGCAGACGACGTGGGGGGGCGCGGGGGGCCAACGTCCTGACTTTC.